This is a list of T cell receptor beta chains from one sample in a study of beta chain features in type 1 diabetes. Clones were read by immunoSEQ multiplex PCR, and TCRdb kept only the in-frame ones, dropping some. In the table there are under 450,000 clones, roughly 14% of which are singletons. Sequenced sample: naive CD4+ T cells from blood. These receptors originate from a young man in good health. CDR3s include the opening cysteine and the closing phenylalanine or tryptophan. The order of the fields is V gene, D gene, J gene, clone size, CDR3 protein, CDR3 DNA. D genes are given only for firm matches. Clone size is shown for a subset of rows, as once, few, many or a class of expanded clone.

>TRBV5-4|TRBD2|TRBJ2-3|few
CASSAGLAGSTDTQYF
TGTGCCAGCAGCGCAGGACTAGCAGGCAGCACAGATACGCAGTATTTT
>TRBV6-5|TRBD1|TRBJ2-6|few
CASSRQGYGANVLTF
TGTGCCAGCAGCCGACAGGGATATGGGGCCAACGTCCTGACTTTC
>TRBV4-3|TRBD2|TRBJ2-3|few
CASSFGTSGGADTQYF
TGCGCCAGCAGTTTTGGGACTAGCGGGGGCGCAGATACGCAGTATTTT
>TRBV5-1|NA|TRBJ2-5|NA
CASWNRETQYF
TGCGCCAGCTGGAATCGCGAGACCCAGTACTTC
>TRBV28|NA|TRBJ1-2|NA
CASTLAQSNYGYTF
TGTGCCAGCACCCTCGCACAGAGTAACTATGGCTACACCTTC
>TRBV9|TRBD2|TRBJ2-1|few
CASSVVGTSGRNEQFF
TGTGCCAGCAGCGTAGTCGGGACTAGCGGGAGAAATGAGCAGTTCTTC
>TRBV5-1|TRBD2|TRBJ2-1|NA
CASSRGLAEDEQFF
TGCGCCAGCAGCCGGGGACTAGCGGAGGATGAGCAGTTCTTC
>TRBV6-1|NA|TRBJ1-5|few
CASSEPGRGVSNQPQHF
TGTGCCAGCAGTGAACCGGGCAGAGGAGTAAGCAATCAGCCCCAGCATTTT
>TRBV7-7|NA|TRBJ2-3|NA
CASTLLPSGTDTQYF
TGTGCTAGCACCTTGCTCCCTAGCGGCACAGATACGCAGTATTTT
>TRBV4-2|NA|TRBJ2-1|NA
CASRGTGEYNEQFF
TGTGCCAGCCGAGGTACGGGCGAATACAATGAGCAGTTCTTC
>TRBV7-2|TRBD2|TRBJ2-1|NA
CASSLGLAARFF
TGTGCCAGCAGCCTGGGGCTAGCGGCCCGGTTCTTC
>TRBV5-6|NA|TRBJ2-4|few
CASSSPGGLGNIQYF
TGTGCCAGCAGCTCCCCCGGGGGCCTTGGGAACATTCAGTACTTC
>TRBV4-1|TRBD2|TRBJ2-5|few
CASSQGGSSGGWLETQYF
TGCGCCAGCAGCCAAGGCGGTAGTAGCGGGGGTTGGTTGGAGACCCAGTACTTC
>TRBV19|TRBD2|TRBJ2-6|few
CASSTNRGTSGIISGANVLTF
TGTGCCAGTAGTACCAATAGGGGGACTAGCGGGATAATCTCTGGGGCCAACGTCCTGACTTTC
>TRBV18|NA|TRBJ2-5|NA
CASSLKRDFQETQYF
TGTGCCAGCTCACTAAAACGGGACTTCCAAGAGACCCAGTACTTC
>TRBV6-5|TRBD1|TRBJ2-3|NA
CASSRQGAGDTQYF
TGTGCCAGCAGCAGACAGGGGGCTGGAGATACGCAGTATTTT
>TRBV30|NA|TRBJ1-2|NA
CAFGRGGAYGYTF
TGTGCCTTTGGACGGGGGGGCGCCTATGGCTACACCTTC
>TRBV29-1|NA|TRBJ2-1|NA
CSVEPGSNEQFF
TGCAGCGTTGAACCAGGGTCCAATGAGCAGTTCTTC
>TRBV7-9|NA|TRBJ2-3|few
CASSTWASRSTDTQYF
TGTGCCAGCAGCACCTGGGCTAGCAGGAGCACAGATACGCAGTATTTT
>TRBV7-2|NA|TRBJ2-1|NA
CASSLGPLAYNEQFF
TGTGCCAGCAGCTTAGGTCCACTAGCCTACAATGAGCAGTTCTTC
>TRBV2|NA|TRBJ1-2|NA
CASSDMNYGYTF
TGTGCCAGCAGTGACATGAACTATGGCTACACCTTC
>TRBV7-3|TRBD2|TRBJ2-1|NA
CASSSDRWTSGSNEQFF
TGTGCCAGCAGCTCCGATCGTTGGACTAGCGGGAGCAACGAGCAGTTCTTC
>TRBV2|TRBD1|TRBJ1-4|few
CASRSQGANEKLFF
TGTGCCAGCAGGTCACAGGGGGCGAATGAAAAACTGTTTTTT
>TRBV7-2|TRBD1|TRBJ2-7|NA
CASSSWGQFSYEQYF
TGTGCCAGCAGCTCCTGGGGACAGTTCTCCTACGAGCAGTACTTC
>TRBV11-3|TRBD1|TRBJ2-1|NA
CASSSPGQGWYNEQFF
TGTGCCAGCAGCTCCCCAGGACAGGGCTGGTACAATGAGCAGTTCTTC
>TRBV30|TRBD2|TRBJ2-3|NA
CASSTGGSDTQYF
TGTGCCTCCTCCACGGGGGGGTCAGATACGCAGTATTTT
>TRBV7-2|NA|TRBJ2-5|once
CASSSTEGRVTQYF
TGTGCCAGCAGCTCGACAGAGGGCCGGGTGACCCAGTACTTC
>TRBV6-6|NA|TRBJ2-5|few
CASSYSGTKGTQYF
TGTGCCAGCAGTTACTCGGGAACTAAGGGGACCCAGTACTTC
>TRBV28|NA|TRBJ2-2|NA
CASTVDVGELFF
TGTGCCAGCACCGTAGATGTCGGGGAGCTGTTTTTT
>TRBV7-8|TRBD1|TRBJ2-5|NA
CASSFPQLRTGQETQYF
TGTGCCAGCAGCTTCCCACAACTACGGACAGGACAAGAGACCCAGTACTTC
>TRBV19|NA|TRBJ2-5|few
CASSRGPKGRYHETQYF
TGTGCCAGTAGCCGAGGCCCGAAGGGGCGGTATCATGAGACCCAGTACTTC
>TRBV19|TRBD2|TRBJ2-1|few
CASSIATRTGLVYNEQFF
TGTGCCAGTAGTATAGCGACCCGAACGGGACTAGTCTACAATGAGCAGTTCTTC
>TRBV29-1|NA|TRBJ2-6|few
CSVDAGGTLAGANVLTF
TGCAGCGTTGATGCCGGGGGAACTCTCGCCGGGGCCAACGTCCTGACTTTC
>TRBV7-8|NA|TRBJ1-4|few
CASSVAGNEKLFF
TGTGCCAGCAGCGTGGCAGGGAATGAAAAACTGTTTTTT
>TRBV14|NA|TRBJ2-1|few
CASSHPHGHSYNEQFF
TGTGCCAGCAGCCATCCGCACGGTCACTCCTACAATGAGCAGTTCTTC